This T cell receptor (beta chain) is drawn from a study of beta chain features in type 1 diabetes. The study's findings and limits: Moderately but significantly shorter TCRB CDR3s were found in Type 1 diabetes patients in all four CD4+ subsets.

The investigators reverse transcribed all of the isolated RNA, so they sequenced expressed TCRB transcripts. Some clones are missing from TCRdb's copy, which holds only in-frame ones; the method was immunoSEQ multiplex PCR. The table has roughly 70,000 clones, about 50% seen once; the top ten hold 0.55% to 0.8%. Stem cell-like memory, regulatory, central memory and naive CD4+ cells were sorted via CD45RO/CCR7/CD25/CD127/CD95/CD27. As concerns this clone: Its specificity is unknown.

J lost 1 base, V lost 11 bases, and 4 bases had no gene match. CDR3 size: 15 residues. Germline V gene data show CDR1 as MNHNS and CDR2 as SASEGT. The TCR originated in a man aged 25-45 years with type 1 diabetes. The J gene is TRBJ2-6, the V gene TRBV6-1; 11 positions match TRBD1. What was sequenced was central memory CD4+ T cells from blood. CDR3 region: CAEGQGASGANVLTF. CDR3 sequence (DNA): TGTGCCGAAGGACAGGGGGCTTCTGGGGCCAACGTCCTGACTTTC.